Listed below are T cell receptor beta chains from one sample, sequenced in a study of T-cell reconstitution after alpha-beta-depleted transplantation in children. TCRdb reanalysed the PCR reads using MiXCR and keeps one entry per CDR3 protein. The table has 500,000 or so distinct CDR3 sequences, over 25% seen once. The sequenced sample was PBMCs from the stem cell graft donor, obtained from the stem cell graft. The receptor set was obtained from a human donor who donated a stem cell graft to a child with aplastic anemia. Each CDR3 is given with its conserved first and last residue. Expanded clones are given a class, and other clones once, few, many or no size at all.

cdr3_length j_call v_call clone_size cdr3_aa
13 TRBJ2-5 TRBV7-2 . CASSLVYGETQYF
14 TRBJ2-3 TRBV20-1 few CSASGGPNTDTQYF
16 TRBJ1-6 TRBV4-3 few CASSQGLQGWNSPLHF
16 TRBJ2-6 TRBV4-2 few CASSQDSGTGANVLTF
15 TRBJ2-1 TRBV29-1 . CSVGADRGQNNEQFF
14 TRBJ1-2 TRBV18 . CASSPVAGNYGYTF
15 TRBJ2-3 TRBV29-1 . CSVGTRQPSTDTQYF
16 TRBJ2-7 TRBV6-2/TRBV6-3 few CASTGRTSGSSYEQYF
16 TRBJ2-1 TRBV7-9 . CASSSLGAGGVNEQFF
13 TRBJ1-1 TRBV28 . CASWTGPNTEAFF
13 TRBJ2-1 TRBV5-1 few CASTYDPYNEQFF
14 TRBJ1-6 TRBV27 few CASTVAGYSSPLHF
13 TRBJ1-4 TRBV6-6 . CASSPLGNEKLFF
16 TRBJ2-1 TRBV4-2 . CASNKDGWATYNEQFF